This T cell receptor beta chain was profiled in a study of blood T cell repertoires in COVID-19. Clones were read by immunoSEQ multiplex PCR, and TCRdb kept only the in-frame ones, dropping some. The repertoire holds around 230,000 clones, roughly 91% seen once, with 3.5% to 4.5% in the top ten. The length of the CDR3 is 16 residues. The ends lost 2 bases at V and 5 bases at J; junction bases unmatched: 7. Germline loops: CDR1 SNHLY, CDR2 FYNNEI. Adults between roughly 18 and 89 years of age took part from under 30 US areas. This sequence joins TRBV2 and TRBJ2-1, with TRBD2 identical over 9 bases. Sequencing was done on a sample of PBMCs or T cells enriched from blood (not recorded which). The receptor was isolated from a woman aged 30 to 39 with acute COVID-19. Written as DNA, the CDR3 is TGTGCCAGCAGTGAAATGTGGCTAGCGGGGAACAATGAGCAGTTCTTC. This gives the protein CASSEMWLAGNNEQFF.